This entry is about one T cell receptor beta chain. The target antigen is unknown. Sequencing used immunoSEQ multiplex PCR; TCRdb keeps in-frame clones, though not all of them. The sample lists approximately 26,000 clones; about 90% were seen once. Trimming pared 0 bases from V and 0 bases from J, leaving 9 bases between. This CDR3 is built from 15 residues. Germline V lookup: CDR1 GTSNPN, CDR2 SVGIG (reference sequence). Sorted regulatory T cells were CD4-positive, CD25-high and CD127-low or negative. Control samples were from healthy, unrelated donors. The data were obtained in a study of B cell selection in AIRE deficiency. Study results and limitations: With only TCRbeta sequenced, over 30% of shared healthy Treg sequences overlapped Tconv. Of some 4,000 shared Treg TCRbeta sequences, roughly 31% were healthy-donor-only and over 9% patient-only. Patient Tconv cells held roughly a third of Treg sequences shared by healthy donors.

Sequenced input: CD4+CD25+ Tregs sorted from PBMCs. The chain recombines TRBV30 with TRBJ1-3, with D unclear. This TCR derives from a human donor in good health. The CDR3 DNA sequence: TGTGCCTGGAGTGTACGGGCAGCCTCTGGAAACACCATATATTTT. Encoded protein: CAWSVRAASGNTIYF.